This T cell receptor beta chain was identified during a study of breast tumors, draining lymph nodes, adjacent tissues. Study conclusions and caveats: Luminal-like breast cancer showed significantly higher tumor–nontumor repertoire similarity than basal-like. That most tumor T cells come from lymph nodes remained unproven. Most tumor T cells seemingly derive from lymph node, then expand in tumor. Compared with lymph nodes, tumors were less diverse; compared with nontumor tissue, more.

Note on this clonotype: Its antigen is unidentified. A read error is possible here, since a much larger clone lies one base away.

TCRdb reprocessed the multiplex PCR reads with MiXCR, giving one entry per CDR3 protein. The repertoire holds more than 100,000 distinct CDR3 sequences, with 20% to 25% as singletons. The lymph nodes were axillary draining lymph nodes from breast cancer patients. The sequence derives from a female donor with breast cancer. Some clones in this sample may be carry-over from other donors' samples. The sequencing sample was made of axillary lymph node tissue.

The CDR3, as DNA: TGTACCAGCAGCTTGGACGGCGGGGGCACAGATACGCAGTATTTT. As protein: CTSSLDGGGTDTQYF. J is TRBJ2-3 and V is TRBV7-9, with D possibly being TRBD2 (6 bases). The CDR3 sequence is 15 residues long. In germline, CDR1 is SEHNR, CDR2 FQNEAQ (reference sequence).